The 32 T cell receptor beta chains below all came from one sample that was sequenced in a study of cytomegalovirus exposure and HLA in healthy donors. The primer mix had 60 Vbeta and 13 Jbeta primers. The repertoire was sequenced with immunoSEQ multiplex PCR; TCRdb's copy has only in-frame clones and lacks some. The sample carries about 150,000 clones, 70% to 80% recorded once. Specimen: PBMCs. These receptors all stem from a man aged 40-49 years in good health and CMV-seronegative.

CDR3 sequence (DNA): TGTGCCAGCAGCTTATCCGCCTCGGGGGGGACCCAGTACTTC. Its translation is CASSLSASGGTQYF. The V call is TRBV11-2, the J call TRBJ2-5; TRBD2 aligns across 7 bases. The CDR3 spans 14 residues. J lost 7 bases, V lost 2 bases, and 7 bases had no gene match. Looked up from germline, CDR1 is SGHAT and CDR2 is FQNNGV.

V is TRBV11-2 and J is TRBJ2-1; D remains ambiguous. Germline lookup yields CDR1 SGHAT and CDR2 FQNNGV. Trimming shortened V by 0 bases and J by 5 bases, and 5 bases separated the two germline ends. The CDR3 runs 13 residues. CDR3: CASSLDRDNEQFF. The CDR3 bases are TGTGCCAGCAGCTTAGATCGAGACAATGAGCAGTTCTTC.

The rearrangement uses TRBV14 and TRBJ1-1, with D possibly matching TRBD1 (5 bases). Germline V gene lookup returns CDR1 SGHDN and CDR2 FVKESK. Trimming shortened V by 1 base and J by 0 bases, and 21 bases separated the two germline ends. The CDR3 runs 19 residues. DNA for the CDR3: TGTGCCAGCAGCCAAGTAAGCGGGGGGACCGGGAGGCTGAACACTGAAGCTTTCTTT. It is translated as CASSQVSGGTGRLNTEAFF.

This clone was observed a single time. J is TRBJ2-1 and V is TRBV5-1; TRBD2 aligns across 8 bases. CDR1 and CDR2 from the germline V gene are SGHRS and YFSETQ. V dropped 5 bases and J dropped 5; count of bases not matched to a gene: 15. The CDR3 has 17 amino acids. Here the CDR3 reads CASSRTRPGGWNNEQFF. The DNA of the CDR3 is TGCGCCAGCAGTCGGACACGTCCGGGAGGGTGGAACAATGAGCAGTTCTTC.

The chain combines TRBV15 with TRBJ2-5; TRBD1 matches at 8 bases. The CDR3 runs to 15 residues. The junction had 6 bases not matched to a gene; V was cut back by 0 bases and J by 6 bases. CDR1 is LNHNV and CDR2 is YYDKDF in the germline V gene (reference sequence). The CDR3 DNA sequence: TGTGCCACCAGCAGAGATTCAGGGGGCGAACAGACCCAGTACTTC. Translating gives CATSRDSGGEQTQYF.

The chain has TRBV4-1 and TRBJ2-5; 9 nucleotides line up with TRBD1. Germline-derived CDR1 and CDR2 are MGHRA and YSYEKL. The junction had 7 bases not matched to a gene; V was cut back by 0 bases and J by 5 bases. CDR3 length: 16 amino acids. DNA of the CDR3: TGCGCCAGCAGCCAAGATTGGACAGGGGTCGGGGAGACCCAGTACTTC. It is translated as CASSQDWTGVGETQYF.

The gene calls are TRBV25-1 and TRBJ2-1; 11 nucleotides agree with TRBD2. CDR3 length: 15 residues. Per the germline V gene, CDR1 is MGHDK and CDR2 is SYGVNS. The V segment lost 0 bases and the J segment 7 bases; nucleotides outside the gene matches: 2. CDR3 bases: TGTGCCAGCAGTGAATACTCTAGCGGGAGGAATGAGCAGTTCTTC. The encoded protein is CASSEYSSGRNEQFF.

The J gene is TRBJ1-2, the V gene TRBV29-1; 11 bases map to TRBD1. Germline values: CDR1 SQVTM, CDR2 ANQGSEA. V gave up 5 bases and J gave up 2 bases; unmatched junction bases: 7. CDR3 length: 15 amino acids. The CDR3 sequence is CSVPGTGGSNYGYTF. The CDR3 DNA reads as TGCAGCGTTCCTGGGACAGGGGGATCGAACTATGGCTACACCTTC. Drawing the rest from reference TRBV29-1 and TRBJ1-2, the complete variable domain is SAVISQKPSRDICQRGTSLTIQCQVDSQVTMMFWYRQQPGQSLTLIATANQGSEATYESGFVIDKFPISRPNLTFSTLTVSNMSPEDSSIYLCSVPGTGGSNYGYTFGSGTRLTVV.

The chain is built from TRBV7-3 and TRBJ1-1; 8 bases line up with TRBD1. Germline assignment: CDR1 SGHTA and CDR2 FQGTGA. The CDR3 covers 13 residues. Unmatched junction bases numbered 9, after V lost 4 bases and J lost 11 bases. Here the CDR3 DNA reads TGTGCCAGCAGCTCCGGAAACAGGGGGATTGCTTTCTTT. As protein: CASSSGNRGIAFF.

The rearrangement uses TRBV9 and TRBJ1-4, with D unresolved. V lost 3 bases, J lost 4 bases, and 13 bases lay in between. The CDR3 spans 15 residues. The V gene's germline CDR1 is SGDLS and CDR2 YYNGEE. CDR3 amino acids: CASSALSTDNEKLFF. CDR3 coding DNA: TGTGCCAGCAGCGCCCTCTCAACTGATAATGAAAAACTGTTTTTT.

The rearrangement joins TRBV29-1 to TRBJ2-3, with a possible D match to TRBD1 (5 bases). There are 12 residues in the CDR3. The V and J ends lost 2 bases and 5 bases respectively, with 8 bases between them. Germline assignment: CDR1 SQVTM and CDR2 ANQGSEA. Written as DNA, the CDR3 is TGCAGCGTTGAACAGGGTATAGATACGCAGTATTTT. It specifies CSVEQGIDTQYF.

J is TRBJ2-3 and V is TRBV5-1; 11 nucleotides align to TRBD2. From germline, CDR1 is SGHRS and CDR2 YFSETQ. The J segment lost 0 bases and the V segment lost 4 bases, leaving 4 bases of the junction unmatched. The CDR3 has 16 residues. CDR3 loop: CASSRGTSGSTDTQYF. CDR3 nucleotide sequence: TGCGCCAGCAGCCGGGGGACTAGCGGAAGCACAGATACGCAGTATTTT.

The chain employs TRBV19 and TRBJ2-6, with a tentative D call TRBD1 (6 bases). This CDR3 is 13 amino acids long. Deletions cut 6 bases from V and 4 bases from J, with 7 bases between. CDR1 LNHDA and CDR2 SQIVND come from the germline V gene (reference sequence). The CDR3 nucleotides read TGTGCCAGTAGCCAGGGGGGGGCCAACGTCCTGACTTTC. It encodes CASSQGGANVLTF.

The chain carries TRBV5-1 and TRBJ1-3; D uncertain. From germline, CDR1 is SGHRS and CDR2 YFSETQ. This CDR3 comprises 17 residues. V dropped 0 bases and J dropped 0 bases, with 13 bases sitting between them. CDR3 in amino acids: CASSLGTQALSGNTIYF. CDR3 sequence (DNA): TGCGCCAGCAGCTTGGGTACCCAGGCACTCTCTGGAAACACCATATATTTT.

The J gene is TRBJ1-2, the V gene TRBV21-1; the table gives TRBD1 as D, unverified against the DNA. TRBV21-1 is given as a pseudogene. The CDR3 extends over 16 amino acids. The CDR3 coding sequence is TGTGCCAGCAGCCGCCGCAGGGGGCCCCTTAACTATGGCTACACCTTC. This gives the protein CASSRRRGPLNYGYTF.

J is TRBJ2-1 and V is TRBV7-2; D possibly corresponds to TRBD2 (6 bases). The CDR3 has 14 residues. Germline lookup yields CDR1 SGHTA and CDR2 FQGNSA. The V end was cut by 2 bases, the J end by 8 bases, with 13 bases between. The CDR3: CASSLRRGFDEQFF. The CDR3 bases are TGTGCCAGCAGCTTAAGGCGGGGTTTCGATGAGCAGTTCTTC. The full variable domain, with the rest looked up from reference TRBV7-2 and TRBJ2-1, is GAGVSQSPSNKVTEKGKDVELRCDPISGHTALYWYRQSLGQGLEFLIYFQGNSAPDKSGLPSDRFSAERTGGSVSTLTIQRTQQEDSAVYLCASSLRRGFDEQFFGPGTRLTVL.

This chain connects TRBV7-6 to TRBJ2-3; 8 bases map to TRBD2. Per germline, CDR1 SGHVS and CDR2 FNYEAQ. There are 14 residues in the CDR3. J was trimmed by 8 bases and V by 4 bases; bases with no gene match: 8. This CDR3 is CASSSGGGKGTQYF. The CDR3 nucleotides read TGTGCCAGCAGCTCCGGGGGGGGCAAGGGTACGCAGTATTTT. The variable domain in full, completed from reference TRBV7-6 and TRBJ2-3, reads GAGVSQSPRYKVTKRGQDVALRCDPISGHVSLYWYRQALGQGPEFLTYFNYEAQQDKSGLPNDRFSAERPEGSISTLTIQRTEQRDSAMYRCASSSGGGKGTQYFGPGTRLTVL.

J is TRBJ1-1 and V is TRBV7-3; perhaps TRBD1 as D (6 bases). Germline-derived CDR1 and CDR2 are SGHTA and FQGTGA. Trimming removed 2 bases at V and 7 bases at J, with 14 bases between. The CDR3 has 14 amino acids. CDR3 sequence (DNA): TGTGCCAGCAGCTTATTTGGGGGGGCTCGTGAAGCTTTCTTT. It codes for CASSLFGGAREAFF.

V gene TRBV27 combines with J gene TRBJ2-5, with TRBD1 identical over 10 bases. Near its end, the DNA agrees better with TRBJ2-7, so the J call may be wrong. The CDR3 spans 18 residues. The V gene's germline CDR1 is MNHEY and CDR2 SMNVEV (reference sequence). The CDR3 bases are TGTGCCAGCAGTTTATCATTCGGAGGGACAGGGGCCTCCTACGAGCAGTACTTC. This translates into CASSLSFGGTGASYEQYF.

V and J are TRBV4-1 and TRBJ2-3; possible D gene TRBD2, 5 bases. V lost 1 base, J lost 4 bases, and 18 bases lay in between. The CDR3 runs to 17 residues. Germline V gives CDR1 MGHRA, CDR2 YSYEKL. CDR3 coding DNA: TGCGCCAGCAGCCAAGGTTGGCGGGCCGACGGATCAGATACGCAGTATTTT. It is translated as CASSQGWRADGSDTQYF.

This clone came up a few times. The V call is TRBV29-1, the J call TRBJ2-4, with D tentatively TRBD2 (7 bases). The length of the CDR3 is 14 residues. Germline loops: CDR1 SQVTM, CDR2 ANQGSEA. Trimming removed 6 bases at V and 0 bases at J, with 12 bases between. The CDR3 loop reads CSVRGGVAKNIQYF. The CDR3 DNA is TGCAGCGTCCGAGGGGGGGTAGCCAAAAACATTCAGTACTTC.

In this sample, this clone turned up once. The DNA of the CDR3 is TGTGCCAGCAGCTCAAGACAGGGGGTTATCACTGAAGCTTTCTTT. Encoded protein: CASSSRQGVITEAFF. J is TRBJ1-1 and V is TRBV7-2, with 9 bases aligning to TRBD1. The junction had 7 bases not matched to a gene; V was cut back by 4 bases and J by 4 bases. Germline loops: CDR1 SGHTA, CDR2 FQGNSA. The CDR3 length is 15 residues. The complete variable domain, with remaining parts taken from reference TRBV7-2 and TRBJ1-1, reads GAGVSQSPSNKVTEKGKDVELRCDPISGHTALYWYRQSLGQGLEFLIYFQGNSAPDKSGLPSDRFSAERTGGSVSTLTIQRTQQEDSAVYLCASSSRQGVITEAFFGQGTRLTVV.

This rearrangement joins TRBV7-8 to TRBJ2-3; D gene unclear. CDR3 length: 13 residues. V was shortened by 7 bases and J by 2 bases, with 10 bases between the two germline ends. CDR1 and CDR2 (germline): SGHVS, FQNEAQ. CDR3 sequence (DNA): TGTGCCAGCACCCGGCTAGTCACAGATACGCAGTATTTT. The encoded protein is CASTRLVTDTQYF.

The rearrangement links TRBV7-2 to TRBJ2-1, with 9 nucleotides matching TRBD2. This CDR3 region has 15 residues. Germline V gives CDR1 SGHTA, CDR2 FQGNSA. With 2 bases clipped from V and 5 bases from J, the junction kept 4 bases outside the gene matches. The CDR3 nucleotides are TGTGCCAGCAGCTTAAGGACTAGCGAAAACAATGAGCAGTTCTTC. Protein: CASSLRTSENNEQFF.

This chain uses TRBV9 with TRBJ2-1, with D possibly TRBD2 on 7 matching bases. Looked up from germline, CDR1 is SGDLS and CDR2 is YYNGEE. Between the trimmed V and J ends, which lost 1 base and 10 bases, there was a span of 18 bases. This CDR3 spans 15 amino acids. DNA of the CDR3: TGTGCCAGCAGCGTATACGGGGGGCAGGGGAGCGAGCAGTTCTTC. Translating gives CASSVYGGQGSEQFF.

The chain recombines TRBV4-1 with TRBJ2-1; TRBD2 matches 8 bases. V was clipped by 4 bases and J by 0 bases; unmatched bases: 5. The length of the CDR3 is 16 residues. Germline values: CDR1 MGHRA, CDR2 YSYEKL. Written as DNA, the CDR3 is TGCGCCAGCAGCCCCGGGGGGGGTAGCTCCTACAATGAGCAGTTCTTC. Amino acid sequence: CASSPGGGSSYNEQFF.

J is TRBJ2-5 and V is TRBV5-4; TRBD2 aligns across 8 bases. V dropped 1 base and J dropped 5; count of bases not matched to a gene: 10. The CDR3 contains 16 residues. Germline values: CDR1 SGHNT, CDR2 YYREEE (reference sequence). CDR3 in DNA: TGTGCCAGCAGCTTGCGGACTAGCAGCCTTTTGGAGACCCAGTACTTC. It is translated as CASSLRTSSLLETQYF.

The chain recombines TRBV6-1 with TRBJ2-7; TRBD2 matches 7 bases. The better agreement between TRBJ2-1 and the DNA end casts doubt on the J call. The CDR3 runs 13 residues. Looked up from germline, CDR1 is MNHNS and CDR2 is SASEGT. The CDR3 coding sequence is TGTGCCAGCACCCGACGGGAGGACACTGAGCAGTTCTTC. This gives the protein CASTRREDTEQFF.

J is TRBJ2-2 and V is TRBV5-4, with 7 bases that match TRBD2. J was trimmed by 7 bases and V by 0 bases; bases with no gene match: 3. In germline, CDR1 is SGHNT, CDR2 YYREEE (reference sequence). CDR3 size: 14 residues. For the CDR3, the DNA is TGTGCCAGCAGCTTGGACCTAGCGGACGGGGAGCTGTTTTTT. Protein: CASSLDLADGELFF.

The rearrangement joins TRBV21-1 to TRBJ1-2; TRBD1 reflects the table's D call only, with no check against the DNA. TRBV21-1 is shown as a pseudogene. The CDR3 runs 14 residues. The CDR3 here is CASRPGQRNYGYTF. CDR3 DNA sequence: TGTGCCAGCAGACCGGGACAGAGGAACTATGGCTACACCTTC.

This clone was recorded a few times. V gene TRBV2 combines with J gene TRBJ2-1; D is undetermined. Per the germline V gene, CDR1 is SNHLY and CDR2 is FYNNEI. There are 14 residues in the CDR3. Trimming cost V 4 bases and J 2 bases, with 9 bases left between them. The CDR3, as DNA: TGTGCCAGCAGTGTATCTGGGCCCTACAATGAGCAGTTCTTC. Its translation is CASSVSGPYNEQFF.

The rearrangement joins TRBV9 to TRBJ2-3, with 10 bases identical to TRBD2. This CDR3 has 16 amino acids. The germline CDR1 and CDR2 sequences are SGDLS and YYNGEE. V dropped 4 bases and J dropped 0; count of bases not matched to a gene: 5. The CDR3 loop reads CASSRSGRPSTDTQYF. For the CDR3, the DNA is TGTGCCAGCAGCCGTAGCGGGAGGCCAAGCACAGATACGCAGTATTTT. Full variable domain (remainder filled in from reference TRBV9 and TRBJ2-3): DSGVTQTPKHLITATGQRVTLRCSPRSGDLSVYWYQQSLDQGLQFLIQYYNGEERAKGNILERFSAQQFPDLHSELNLSSLELGDSALYFCASSRSGRPSTDTQYFGPGTRLTVL.